A selection of T cell receptor beta chains follows, all from one sample in a study of human T cells and chemical hapten exposure. TCRdb recomputed calls from the RACE reads with MiXCR, one row per CDR3 protein. The table includes about 95,000 distinct CDR3 sequences, 10% to 12% detected once. Here the sequenced sample was whole blood, taken in connection with sensitization to the hapten diphenylcyclopropenone (DPC). These receptor sequences come from a woman in her thirties or forties with alopecia areata. Some clones in this sample may be carry-over from other donors' samples. CDR3s include the opening cysteine and the closing phenylalanine or tryptophan. The D gene is left open where the match is weak. Only some rows state a clone size, as once, few, many or a class for expanded clones.

v_call,j_call,d_call,clone_size,cdr3_nt,cdr3_aa
TRBV12-3/TRBV12-4,TRBJ2-2,.,.,TGTGCCAGCAGTCCCCAAACCACCGGGGAGCTGTTTTTT,CASSPQTTGELFF
TRBV20-1,TRBJ1-2,.,few,TGCAGTGCTAGAGATCTCGGGACAACTATCTATGGCTACACCTTC,CSARDLGTTIYGYTF
TRBV27,TRBJ2-2,TRBD2,few,TGTGCCAGCAGTTTATCGGGGAGGGCGACCGGGGAGCTGTTTTTT,CASSLSGRATGELFF
TRBV30,TRBJ1-3,.,few,TGTGCCTGGAGTGTACCAGGGCCACCTGGAAACACCATATATTTT,CAWSVPGPPGNTIYF
TRBV12-3/TRBV12-4,TRBJ1-5,TRBD1,many,TGTGCCAGCAGTAAGGACAGGAGCAATCAGCCCCAGCATTTT,CASSKDRSNQPQHF
TRBV29-1,TRBJ1-4,.,.,TGCAGCGTTGAAGAGGACAGCGCAACTAATGAAAAACTGTTTTTT,CSVEEDSATNEKLFF
TRBV30,TRBJ1-1,.,.,TGTGCCTGGAGTCCCCTCTACGGGGAGAACACTGAAGCTTTCTTT,CAWSPLYGENTEAFF
TRBV7-2,TRBJ2-7,TRBD1,few,TGTGCCAGCAGCTTAGAGGGGGCGGGCCCACTCTCCTACGAGCAGTACTTC,CASSLEGAGPLSYEQYF
TRBV2,TRBJ1-6,.,few,TGTGCCAGCAGTGAAGCCCATGGGAGGAGCTCCTATAATTCACCCCTCCACTTT,CASSEAHGRSSYNSPLHF
TRBV6-5,TRBJ1-5,.,.,TGTGCCAGCGCGAAAGGGGGATCCTCAGGTTATCAGCCCCAGCATTTT,CASAKGGSSGYQPQHF
TRBV3-1,TRBJ2-1,TRBD2,.,TGTGCCAGCAGCCATGCGGGAGGGGTACGTAATGAGCAGTTCTTC,CASSHAGGVRNEQFF
TRBV29-1,TRBJ2-7,TRBD2,few,TGCAGCGTTGAGGGGACTAGTCCCGAGCAGTACTTC,CSVEGTSPEQYF
TRBV18,TRBJ1-5,.,.,TGTGCCAGCTCACCCGAGACACATCAGCCCCAGCATTTT,CASSPETHQPQHF
TRBV9,TRBJ2-2,.,many,TGTGCCAGCAGCGTAGACACCGGGGAGCTGTTTTTT,CASSVDTGELFF
TRBV6-5,TRBJ2-7,.,few,TGTGCCAGCAGGAAGACCGGGTCCCCGGTAGGCGAGCAGTACTTC,CASRKTGSPVGEQYF
TRBV28,TRBJ2-1,.,.,TGTGCCAGCAGGGTTTTGAATGAGCAGTTCTTC,CASRVLNEQFF
TRBV12-3/TRBV12-4,TRBJ2-7,TRBD2,many,TGTGCCAGCAGTTTACCGGGGGGGTACTACGAGCAGTACTTC,CASSLPGGYYEQYF
TRBV3-1,TRBJ1-2,TRBD1,few,TGTGCCAGCAGGCAACAGGGGCCTTCCTATGGCTACACCTTC,CASRQQGPSYGYTF
TRBV5-4,TRBJ2-5,TRBD2,many,TGTGCCAGCAGCTTGGCCGGGATAATAGGACTAGCGGGAGGGAAAGAGACCCAGTACTTC,CASSLAGIIGLAGGKETQYF
TRBV12-3/TRBV12-4,TRBJ2-3,.,.,TGTGCCAGCAGTCAGATGAATACGCAGTATTTT,CASSQMNTQYF
TRBV10-1,TRBJ1-6,.,few,TGCGCCAGCAGTGAATACAGGGCCAATTCACCCCTCCACTTT,CASSEYRANSPLHF
TRBV19,TRBJ2-1,TRBD1,few,TGTGCCAGTAGTCGGGACAGGGCCTACAATGAGCAGTTCTTC,CASSRDRAYNEQFF
TRBV28,TRBJ2-5,.,many,TGTGCCAGCAGCCCACCGGCCATGGGGCGGGGAAAAGAGACCCAGTACTTC,CASSPPAMGRGKETQYF
TRBV6-2/TRBV6-3,TRBJ2-1,.,.,TGTGCCAGCAGTTACAGGGCAGTTCCCGATAGGGGGGGAGATACTAAGGATGAGCAGTTCTTC,CASSYRAVPDRGGDTKDEQFF
TRBV7-2,TRBJ2-1,TRBD1,many,TGTGCCAGCAGCCGCAGTCGGGACAGACCAAACAATGAGCAGTTCTTC,CASSRSRDRPNNEQFF
TRBV5-1,TRBJ1-1,.,.,TGCGCCAGCAGCTCGGCAGGGGCGATGAACACTGAAGCTTTCTTT,CASSSAGAMNTEAFF
TRBV18,TRBJ2-3,.,many,TGTGCCAGCTCCCCGGAGGGAGGTACAGATACGCAGTATTTT,CASSPEGGTDTQYF